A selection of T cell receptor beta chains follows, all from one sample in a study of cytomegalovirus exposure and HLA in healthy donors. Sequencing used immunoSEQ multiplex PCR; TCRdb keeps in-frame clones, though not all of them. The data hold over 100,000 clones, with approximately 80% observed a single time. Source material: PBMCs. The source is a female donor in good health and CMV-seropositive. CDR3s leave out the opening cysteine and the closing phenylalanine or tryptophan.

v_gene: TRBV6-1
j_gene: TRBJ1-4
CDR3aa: ASRTGTTNEKLF

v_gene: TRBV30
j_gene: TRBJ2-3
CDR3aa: AWSVAAFTDTQY

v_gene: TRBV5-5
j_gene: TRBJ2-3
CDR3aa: ASSLAGVSTDTQY

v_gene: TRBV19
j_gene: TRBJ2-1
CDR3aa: ASRNGRAAYNEQF

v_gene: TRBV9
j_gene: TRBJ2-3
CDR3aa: ASSVEGGGGTDTQY

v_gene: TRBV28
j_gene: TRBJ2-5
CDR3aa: ASSVDRGVETQY

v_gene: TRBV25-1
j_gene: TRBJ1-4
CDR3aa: ASSSVATNEKLF

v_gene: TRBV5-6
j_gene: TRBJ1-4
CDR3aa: ASSWGRDRGYEKLF

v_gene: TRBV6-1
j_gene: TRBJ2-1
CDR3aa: ASASGLASYNEQF

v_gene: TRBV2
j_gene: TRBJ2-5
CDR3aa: ASSESGGYVTQY

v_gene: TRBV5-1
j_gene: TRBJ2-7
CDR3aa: ASSLGAGIYEQY

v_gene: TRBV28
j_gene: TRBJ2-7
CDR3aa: ASSLGTSGEQY

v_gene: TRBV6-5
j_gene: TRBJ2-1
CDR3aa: ASGFSGDREQF

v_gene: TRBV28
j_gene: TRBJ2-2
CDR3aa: ASSLSGYTGELF

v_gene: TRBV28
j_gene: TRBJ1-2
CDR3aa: ASRRTGGSNYGYT

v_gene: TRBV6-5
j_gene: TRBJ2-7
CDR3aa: ASSYSGDTSYEQY

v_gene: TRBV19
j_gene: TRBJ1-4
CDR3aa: ASSISVTRGHFGTDAEKLF

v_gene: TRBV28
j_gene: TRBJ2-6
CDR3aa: ASSPHGRASSGANVLT

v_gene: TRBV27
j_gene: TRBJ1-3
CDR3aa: ASRRSGASGNTIY

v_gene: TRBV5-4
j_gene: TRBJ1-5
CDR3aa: ASSFFGRDQPQH

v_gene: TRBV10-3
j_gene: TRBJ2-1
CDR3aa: AISDSGTGANEQF

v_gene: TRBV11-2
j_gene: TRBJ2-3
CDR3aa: ASRRDLRGTDTQY

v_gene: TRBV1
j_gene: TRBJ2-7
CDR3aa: TSDQRSEQY

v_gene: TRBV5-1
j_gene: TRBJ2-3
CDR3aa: ASSGQGGTDTQY

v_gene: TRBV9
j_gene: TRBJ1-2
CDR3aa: ASSRTGGMSGYGYT

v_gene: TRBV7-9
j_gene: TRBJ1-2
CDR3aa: SSSNPGGQGYT

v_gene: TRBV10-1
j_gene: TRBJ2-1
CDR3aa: ASRDSGTNEQF

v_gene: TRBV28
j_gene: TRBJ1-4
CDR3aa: ASRIQRTNEKLF

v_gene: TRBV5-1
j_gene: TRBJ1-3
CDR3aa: ASSSTPGQAGNTIY

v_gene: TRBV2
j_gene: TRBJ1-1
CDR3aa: ASSLQGLGTEAF

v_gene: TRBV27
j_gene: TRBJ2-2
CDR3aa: ASSLTGGNTGELF

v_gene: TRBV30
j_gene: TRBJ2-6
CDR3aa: AWSGQGAGGANVLT

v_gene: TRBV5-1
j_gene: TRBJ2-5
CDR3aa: ASSLGDRRSETQY

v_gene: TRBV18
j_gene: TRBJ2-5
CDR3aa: ASSPTRSGTGKRETQY

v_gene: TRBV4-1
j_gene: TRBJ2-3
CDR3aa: ASSQDSWTSGSTDTQY

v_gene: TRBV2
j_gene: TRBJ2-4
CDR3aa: ASSGQGIAKNIQY

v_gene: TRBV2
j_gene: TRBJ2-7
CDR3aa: ASSDFDSYEQY

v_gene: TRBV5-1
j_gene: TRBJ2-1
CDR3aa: ASSRQGADNEQF

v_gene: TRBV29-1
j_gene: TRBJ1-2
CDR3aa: SVEGGINGYT

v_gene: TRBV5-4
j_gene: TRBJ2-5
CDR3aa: ASSPLGTLQETQY

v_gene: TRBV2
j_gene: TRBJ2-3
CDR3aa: ASTRDSFSTDTQY

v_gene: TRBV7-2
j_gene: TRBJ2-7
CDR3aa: ASSSTQGNYEQY

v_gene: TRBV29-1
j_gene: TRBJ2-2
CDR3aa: SVEDRQTGELF

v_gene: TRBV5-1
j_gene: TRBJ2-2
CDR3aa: ASSPSGSRGTGELF

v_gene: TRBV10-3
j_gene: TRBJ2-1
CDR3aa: ATSGERTSGANEQF

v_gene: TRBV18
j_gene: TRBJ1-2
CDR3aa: ASSPRQGEGYT

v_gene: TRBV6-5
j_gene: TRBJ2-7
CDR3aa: ASSVGQDYEQY

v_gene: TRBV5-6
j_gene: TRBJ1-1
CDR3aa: ASSSYIDSEAF

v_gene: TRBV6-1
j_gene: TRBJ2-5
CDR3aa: ASSGGQGTIQETQY